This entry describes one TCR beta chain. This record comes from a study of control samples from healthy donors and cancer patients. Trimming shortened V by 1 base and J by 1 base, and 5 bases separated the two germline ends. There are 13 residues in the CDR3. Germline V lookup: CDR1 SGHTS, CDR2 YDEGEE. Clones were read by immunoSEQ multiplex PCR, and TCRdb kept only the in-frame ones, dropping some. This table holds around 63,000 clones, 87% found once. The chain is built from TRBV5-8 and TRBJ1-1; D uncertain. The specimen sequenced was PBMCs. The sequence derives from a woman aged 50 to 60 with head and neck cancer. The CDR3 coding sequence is TGTGCCAGCAGCTTGATGGGGAACACTGAAGCTTTCTTT. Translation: CASSLMGNTEAFF.